This T cell receptor beta chain is from a study of shared clonotypes between healthy human individuals. This clone was picked up a small number of times. The antigen remains undetermined. The run depth of the assay was deep. As originally analysed: Junction-only sequences without quality scores were provided by ImmunoSEQ, so filtering was different. Libraries were prepared by immunoSEQ multiplex PCR; TCRdb keeps only in-frame clonotypes and omits some of them. V, J and clone size derive from that table, while D and trimming were established from the DNA sequence. Counted here are roughly 1,100,000 clones, about 75% occurring once; the ten biggest clones make up roughly 1.4%. Study-level findings and limits: Since donors were few, the genetic and exposure-history diversity represented was limited.

This CDR3 has 18 amino acids. The V segment lost 1 base and the J segment 2 bases; nucleotides outside the gene matches: 9. Germline V gene lookup returns CDR1 MNHNS and CDR2 SASEGT. The chain links TRBV6-1 to TRBJ2-1; 9 nucleotides line up with TRBD2. The sample taken for sequencing was memory CD4+ T cells sorted from blood. Subset defined: CD45RA-negative fraction. The origin of this receptor is a man younger than 35 in good health. The CDR3 DNA sequence: TGTGCCAGCAGTGAAGGACGGCTAGCGGGGCTTGCCTACAATGAGCAGTTCTTC. This sequence encodes CASSEGRLAGLAYNEQFF.